These 22 T cell receptor beta chains were sequenced from one sample in a study of identical twins. TCRdb re-called the 5' RACE reads through MiXCR, storing one row per CDR3 protein. The top ten clones hold roughly 4.2% of a sample with under 300,000 distinct CDR3 sequences, roughly 12% of them seen once. The sample was also linked to a second study, of yellow fever vaccine responses in identical twins.

Sample: memory (CD45RO+) T cells sorted from blood. All receptors come from a woman aged 18-29 years in good health.

The chain links TRBV5-1 to TRBJ1-1; D unclear. V was trimmed by 0 bases and J by 0 bases, leaving 9 bases between them. The CDR3 covers 15 residues. From germline, CDR1 is SGHRS and CDR2 YFSETQ. CDR3 region: CASSLAAALNTEAFF. CDR3 nucleotide sequence: TGCGCCAGCAGCTTGGCGGCAGCCCTGAACACTGAAGCTTTCTTT.

This clonotype was seen many times. The gene calls are TRBV29-1 and TRBJ2-7, with D unclear. There are 16 residues in the CDR3. Between the trimmed V and J ends, which lost 0 bases and 0 bases, there was a span of 15 bases. Germline V gene lookup returns CDR1 SQVTM and CDR2 ANQGSEA. In nucleotides, the CDR3 is TGCAGCGTTGAAGATCGCAAGGCCTCCAACTCCTACGAGCAGTACTTC. The encoded protein is CSVEDRKASNSYEQYF.

V and J are TRBV6-5 and TRBJ2-5; D unresolved. The CDR3 covers 12 residues. Germline V CDR1 and CDR2: MNHEY, SVGAGI. V lost 0 bases and J lost 5, with 4 bases in between. This chain's CDR3 is CASSYSMETQYF. The DNA of the CDR3 is TGTGCCAGCAGTTACTCGATGGAGACCCAGTACTTC.

This clonotype was detected a few times. The J gene is TRBJ1-5, the V gene TRBV25-1; possibly TRBD1 for D (6 bases). The CDR3 sequence is 14 residues long. The germline CDR1 and CDR2 sequences are MGHDK and SYGVNS. V was shortened by 1 base and J by 6 bases, with 10 bases between the two germline ends. The CDR3 DNA reads as TGTGCCAGCAGTGAATGGGGGCAGGGTCAGCCCCAGCATTTT. Its protein product is CASSEWGQGQPQHF.

The V gene is TRBV7-2, the J gene TRBJ2-3; a weak D match, TRBD1 (6 bases). The CDR3 is 14 amino acids. V gave up 7 bases and J gave up 3 bases, with 14 bases separating them. Germline values: CDR1 SGHTA, CDR2 FQGNSA. The CDR3 here is CASNQQGVTDTQYF. The CDR3 bases are TGTGCCAGCAACCAACAGGGAGTGACAGATACGCAGTATTTT.

The chain couples TRBV30 to TRBJ2-5; D uncertain. This CDR3 has 14 residues. Trimming took 0 bases from V and 7 from J, leaving 15 bases between them. The V gene's germline CDR1 is GTSNPN and CDR2 SVGIG (reference sequence). CDR3 DNA: TGTGCCTGGAGTGTACTTGGGGTTGAAGGGACCCAGTACTTC. This sequence encodes CAWSVLGVEGTQYF. The full variable domain, completed using reference TRBV30 and TRBJ2-5, is SQTIHQWPATLVQPVGSPLSLECTVEGTSNPNLYWYRQAAGRGLQLLFYSVGIGQISSEVPQNLSASRPQDRQFILSSKKLLLSDSGFYLCAWSVLGVEGTQYFGPGTRLLVL.

This clonotype was counted a few times. This sequence joins TRBV7-2 and TRBJ2-2; tentative D call: TRBD2 (5 bases). V lost 0 bases and J lost 2, with 10 bases in between. Germline V gene data show CDR1 as SGHTA and CDR2 as FQGNSA. The CDR3 sequence is 16 residues long. The CDR3 reads CASSLARARNTGELFF. The CDR3 DNA sequence: TGTGCCAGCAGCTTAGCGAGGGCCCGCAACACCGGGGAGCTGTTTTTT.

The chain employs TRBV3-1 and TRBJ1-6; D remains unclear. Germline values: CDR1 LGHDT, CDR2 YNNKEL (reference sequence). V lost 0 bases and J 2 bases, leaving 8 bases between the germline ends. The CDR3 runs to 16 residues. In nucleotides, the CDR3 is TGTGCCAGCAGCCAAGAAAGGTTGGCCTATAATTCACCCCTCCACTTT. Protein: CASSQERLAYNSPLHF.

CDR3 in amino acids: CASPDRASSEQYF. The CDR3 DNA is TGCGCCAGCCCGGACAGGGCCTCGTCCGAGCAGTACTTC. The chain employs TRBV10-2 and TRBJ2-7; TRBD1 matches 8 bases. J lost 6 bases, V lost 8 bases, and 9 bases had no gene match. This CDR3 has 13 amino acids. Germline values: CDR1 WSHSY, CDR2 SAAADI.

The chain carries TRBV13 and TRBJ2-5; D is ambiguous. Germline lookup yields CDR1 PRHDT and CDR2 FYEKMQ (reference sequence). The CDR3 loop spans 14 amino acids. V shed 2 bases and J shed 2 bases, with 9 bases lying between them. CDR3 sequence (DNA): TGTGCCAGCAGCTTATGGCAGAGACAAGAGACCCAGTACTTC. Residues: CASSLWQRQETQYF.

The chain combines TRBV5-1 with TRBJ2-1, with D hard to call. The CDR3 extends over 13 amino acids. CDR1 is SGHRS and CDR2 is YFSETQ in the germline V gene. Trimming cost V 4 bases and J 6 bases, with 11 bases left between them. CDR3 DNA: TGCGCCAGCAGCCGCTTGACTTCCAATGAGCAGTTCTTC. It is translated as CASSRLTSNEQFF. The entire variable domain, with the rest obtained from reference TRBV5-1 and TRBJ2-1, is as follows: KAGVTQTPRYLIKTRGQQVTLSCSPISGHRSVSWYQQTPGQGLQFLFEYFSETQRNKGNFPGRFSGRQFSNSRSEMNVSTLELGDSALYLCASSRLTSNEQFFGPGTRLTVL.

In this sample, this clonotype turned up a few times. This chain uses TRBV12-3 or TRBV12-4 with TRBJ2-1; D remains ambiguous. This CDR3 has 13 residues. V gave up 6 bases and J gave up 9 bases, with 15 bases separating them. The DNA for the CDR3 is TGTGCCAGCAGGTCAGACATCGTAGCTGAGCAGTTCTTC. It codes for CASRSDIVAEQFF.

Only a few counts were recorded for this clonotype. The J gene is TRBJ2-5, the V gene TRBV5-1; weak D call: TRBD2 (6 bases). Per germline, CDR1 SGHRS and CDR2 YFSETQ. Trimming stripped 6 bases from V and 4 bases from J, with 16 bases between. The CDR3 sequence is 14 residues long. CDR3 nucleotides: TGCGCCAGCAACACCGGGAGCGTGGGAGAGACCCAGTACTTC. This codes for CASNTGSVGETQYF. The full variable domain, its missing parts supplied by reference TRBV5-1 and TRBJ2-5, is KAGVTQTPRYLIKTRGQQVTLSCSPISGHRSVSWYQQTPGQGLQFLFEYFSETQRNKGNFPGRFSGRQFSNSRSEMNVSTLELGDSALYLCASNTGSVGETQYFGPGTRLLVL.

This clonotype has a count of ten or more. V usage is TRBV12-3 or TRBV12-4 and J usage is TRBJ1-5; 7 bases are a match to TRBD1. The CDR3 covers 15 residues. J lost 2 bases, V lost 6 bases, and 7 bases had no gene match. The CDR3 nucleotides read TGTGCCAGCAGAGAGACCGGGACAGGCAATCAGCCCCAGCATTTT. It codes for CASRETGTGNQPQHF.

The CDR3 reads CSVASTDRVKNTEAFF. The CDR3 coding sequence is TGCAGCGTAGCTTCTACCGACCGAGTCAAGAACACTGAAGCTTTCTTT. This sequence joins TRBV29-1 and TRBJ1-1, with D uncertain. V dropped 6 bases and J dropped 1 base, with 21 bases sitting between them. The CDR3 consists of 16 residues. Germline V gives CDR1 SQVTM, CDR2 ANQGSEA.

This chain connects TRBV11-1 to TRBJ2-3; 13 bases fit TRBD2. Germline CDR1 reads SGHAT; CDR2 reads FQDESV (reference sequence). The trim removed 5 bases at V and 0 bases at J, leaving 8 bases unmatched. The CDR3 runs 18 residues. CDR3 amino acids: CASSLSTSGRRSTDTQYF. The CDR3 DNA sequence: TGTGCCAGCAGCCTATCGACTAGCGGGAGGCGAAGCACAGATACGCAGTATTTT.

V usage is TRBV11-2 and J usage is TRBJ2-2, with a weak D call TRBD2 (5 bases). CDR1 and CDR2 from the germline V gene are SGHAT and FQNNGV. This CDR3 spans 13 amino acids. Trimming left V 5 bases short and J 7 bases short, with 11 bases between. The CDR3 reads CASSQERVGELFF. CDR3 nucleotides: TGTGCCAGCAGCCAAGAGAGGGTCGGGGAGCTGTTTTTT.

The J gene is TRBJ2-7, the V gene TRBV28, with D possibly matching TRBD2 (5 bases). From germline, CDR1 is MDHEN and CDR2 SYDVKM. Trimming cost V 6 bases and J 0 bases, with 6 bases left between them. There are 12 residues in the CDR3. In DNA form, the CDR3 reads TGTGCCAGCAGCGACTACTCCTACGAGCAGTACTTC. This translates into CASSDYSYEQYF.

The chain recombines TRBV5-1 with TRBJ2-1; D is possibly TRBD2 (6 bases). The CDR3 extends over 14 amino acids. The germline V and J ends were trimmed by 2 bases and 10 bases, with 16 bases remaining between them. The germline gives CDR1 SGHRS, CDR2 YFSETQ. The CDR3 loop is CASSFGPPREEQFF. CDR3 nucleotides: TGCGCCAGCAGCTTCGGACCCCCGCGGGAAGAGCAGTTCTTC.

This clonotype has only a few counts. This chain joins TRBV15 and TRBJ1-1, with D uncertain. CDR1 and CDR2 from the germline V gene are LNHNV and YYDKDF (reference sequence). V was shortened by 0 bases and J by 6 bases, with 8 bases between the two germline ends. The CDR3 spans 13 residues. The DNA for the CDR3 is TGTGCCACCAGCAGAGATCAGCGGGCTGAAGCTTTCTTT. It codes for CATSRDQRAEAFF.

This clonotype was observed many times. V and J are TRBV28 and TRBJ2-1; 12 nucleotides align to TRBD2. J lost 7 bases, V lost 6 bases, and 7 bases had no gene match. Per the germline V gene, CDR1 is MDHEN and CDR2 is SYDVKM. The CDR3 consists of 15 residues. The DNA of the CDR3 is TGTGCCAGCAGCCGACTAGCGGGGGCAGGTAATGAGCAGTTCTTC. Translating it yields CASSRLAGAGNEQFF. The whole variable domain, filled in from reference TRBV28 and TRBJ2-1, reads DVKVTQSSRYLVKRTGEKVFLECVQDMDHENMFWYRQDPGLGLRLIYFSYDVKMKEKGDIPEGYSVSREKKERFSLILESASTNQTSMYLCASSRLAGAGNEQFFGPGTRLTVL.

V and J are TRBV4-1 and TRBJ2-3; 9 nucleotides line up with TRBD2. The CDR3 has 16 residues. The junction had 3 bases not matched to a gene; V was cut back by 1 base and J by 1 base. Germline-derived CDR1 and CDR2 are MGHRA and YSYEKL. The CDR3 here is CASSQAVAGGTDTQYF. CDR3 nucleotide sequence: TGCGCCAGCAGCCAAGCGGTAGCGGGAGGCACAGATACGCAGTATTTT.